Listed here are 8 T cell receptor beta chains from one sample, sequenced in a study of T-cell reconstitution after alpha-beta-depleted transplantation in children. For TCRbeta, the library was prepared with unique molecular identifiers. TCRdb redid the calling of the PCR reads with MiXCR, one entry per CDR3 protein. The sample records 200,000 to 300,000 distinct CDR3 sequences, 20% to 30% being singletons. The sample here was PBMCs, mostly from graft donor cells, taken 360 days after TCRalphabeta/CD19-depleted stem cell transplant. The source is a female patient aged 2 to 10 who had a stem cell transplant for congenital amegakaryocytic thrombocytopenia, so the T cells may come from the graft donor.

This clonotype was counted many times. V gene TRBV5-1 combines with J gene TRBJ2-1, with 8 bases lining up with TRBD2. CDR1 SGHRS and CDR2 YFSETQ come from the germline V gene. V trimming: 1 base; J trimming: 2 bases; junction bases outside the gene matches: 5. The CDR3 consists of 16 residues. CDR3 sequence: CASSLTGRAAYNEQFF. The CDR3 DNA reads TGCGCCAGCAGCTTGACCGGGAGGGCCGCCTACAATGAGCAGTTCTTC.

The V and J genes are TRBV6-5 and TRBJ2-7; D is unclear. CDR1 MNHEY and CDR2 SVGAGI come from the germline V gene. The V and J ends lost 0 bases and 5 bases respectively, with 17 bases between them. The CDR3 consists of 16 residues. The CDR3 spells CASSYSARNRYHEQYF. CDR3 DNA: TGTGCCAGCAGTTACTCGGCGAGGAATCGGTACCACGAGCAGTACTTC.

This clonotype was counted only a few times. The V gene is TRBV7-9, the J gene TRBJ2-3; D might be TRBD1 or TRBD2, each matching 6 bases. The CDR3 runs to 16 residues. CDR1 is SEHNR, CDR2 FQNEAQ, per germline (reference sequence). V was cut by 5 bases and J by 7 bases, with 22 bases left in between. Here the CDR3 reads CASSRPDSRGRYTQYF. CDR3 in DNA: TGTGCCAGCAGCCGACCGGACAGCCGGGGGAGATATACGCAGTATTTT.

The rearrangement links TRBV12-3 or TRBV12-4 to TRBJ1-1, with 7 bases that match TRBD1. V lost 1 base, J lost 4 bases, and 3 bases stayed unmatched. The CDR3 sequence is 14 residues long. This chain's CDR3 is CASSLGPGGTEAFF. DNA of the CDR3: TGTGCCAGCAGTTTAGGGCCAGGGGGCACTGAAGCTTTCTTT.

V usage is TRBV4-3 and J usage is TRBJ1-3, with unresolved D. CDR1 and CDR2 (germline): LGHNA, YSLEER. V lost 0 bases to trimming and J lost 4 bases, with 7 bases between them. The CDR3 spans 14 residues. CDR3 DNA sequence: TGCGCCAGCAGCCAAGATAGTAGGGGAAACACCATATATTTT. It translates to CASSQDSRGNTIYF.

This chain links TRBV7-8 with TRBJ2-1, with D possibly being TRBD1 (6 bases). Trimming took off 1 base at V and 6 bases at J, with 7 bases between the two ends. The CDR3 is 13 amino acids. Per germline, CDR1 SGHVS and CDR2 FQNEAQ. The CDR3, as DNA: TGTGCCAGCAGCTTAGGGACAGTCAATGAGCAGTTCTTC. Protein: CASSLGTVNEQFF. Variable domain in full (rest from reference TRBV7-8 and TRBJ2-1): GAGVSQSPRYKVAKRGQDVALRCDPISGHVSLFWYQQALGQGPEFLTYFQNEAQLDKSGLPSDRFFAERPEGSVSTLKIQRTQQEDSAVYLCASSLGTVNEQFFGPGTRLTVL.

CDR3 sequence: CSASTGGYNEQFF. The CDR3 DNA is TGCAGTGCTAGCACCGGGGGGTACAATGAGCAGTTCTTC. This chain links TRBV20-1 with TRBJ2-1, with 7 bases lining up with TRBD2. Germline assignment: CDR1 DFQATT and CDR2 SNEGSKA (reference sequence). This CDR3 contains 13 residues. Trimming took 3 bases from V and 4 from J; bases not matched to a gene: 3.

Ten or more counts support this clonotype. The chain carries TRBV29-1 and TRBJ2-7, with D possibly being TRBD1 or TRBD2 (5 bases each). The ends were cut back, 6 bases at V and 4 bases at J, with 10 bases in the middle. Germline V gives CDR1 SQVTM, CDR2 ANQGSEA. The CDR3 sequence is 11 residues long. The CDR3 sequence: CSVGDRYEQYF. The CDR3, as DNA: TGCAGCGTGGGAGACAGATACGAGCAGTACTTC.